Here is one TCR beta chain with its context. Time point here: after dendritic cell vaccination, including at tumor progression/relapse. Up to about 2 ug genomic DNA was used for TCRB CDR3 amplification. Primers: 60 V beta forward and 13 J beta reverse. The repertoire was sequenced with immunoSEQ multiplex PCR; TCRdb's copy has only in-frame clones and lacks some. The data contain approximately 62,000 clones, more than 75% of them singletons. The data derive from a study of glioma-infiltrating T cells after dendritic cell vaccination. Study background: Patients had newly diagnosed or recurrent glioblastoma and received dendritic cell vaccines. At biweekly intervals, patients got three intradermal dendritic cell vaccine injections.

The source was blood, collected after dendritic cell vaccination. The receptor was derived from a human donor with glioblastoma.

The CDR3 nucleotides read TGCGCCAGCAGCCGGAGCTCAGTCGGAGCTACCGGGGAGCTGTTTTTT. Protein: CASSRSSVGATGELFF. This sequence joins TRBV4-3 and TRBJ2-2; unclear D gene. V was trimmed by 4 bases and J by 5 bases, leaving 17 bases between them. This CDR3 has 16 residues. Germline V gene sequence: CDR1 LGHNA, CDR2 YSLEER.